This TCR beta chain was sequenced during a study of blood T cell repertoires in COVID-19. Study-level information: COVID-19 samples from acute and convalescent phases originated in the United States, Italy and Spain. Nucleic acid was either cDNA or gDNA, and it came from T cells, B-cell-depleted T cells, or PBMCs.

Germline CDR1 MNHEY, CDR2 SVGAGI. CDR3 size: 12 residues. V lost 7 bases and J lost 6, with 12 bases in between. How the authors handled the data: Nucleated cell number was recorded as an estimate derived from reference gene primer amplification. Clones were sequenced by immunoSEQ multiplex PCR, and TCRdb holds only the in-frame ones, with some missing. V, J and clone size reflect that table, while D and trimming were determined from the DNA. The table shows 95,000 to 100,000 clones, with about 85% occurring only once. This clone was detected a few times. The material sequenced was peripheral blood. This TCR derives from a woman aged 65 to 85 with active or convalescent COVID-19. The chain combines TRBV6-5 with TRBJ1-2, with D perhaps matching TRBD1 (5 bases). Here the CDR3 reads CASKIDSDGYTF. In DNA, the CDR3 is TGTGCCAGCAAAATCGACAGTGATGGCTACACCTTC.